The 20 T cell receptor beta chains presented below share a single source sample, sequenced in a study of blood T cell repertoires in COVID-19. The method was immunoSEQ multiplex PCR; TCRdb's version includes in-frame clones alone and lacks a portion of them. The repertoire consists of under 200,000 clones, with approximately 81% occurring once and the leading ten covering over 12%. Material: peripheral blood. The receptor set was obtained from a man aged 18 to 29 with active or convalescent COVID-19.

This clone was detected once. The CDR3 here is CASSLGQGHTDTQYF. The CDR3 DNA is TGTGCCAGCAGCTTAGGACAGGGGCACACAGATACGCAGTATTTT. The chain carries TRBV7-8 and TRBJ2-3, with 8 bases aligning to TRBD1. Trimming took 1 base from V and 2 from J; bases not matched to a gene: 2. Germline-derived CDR1 and CDR2 are SGHVS and FQNEAQ. The CDR3 is 15 residues long.

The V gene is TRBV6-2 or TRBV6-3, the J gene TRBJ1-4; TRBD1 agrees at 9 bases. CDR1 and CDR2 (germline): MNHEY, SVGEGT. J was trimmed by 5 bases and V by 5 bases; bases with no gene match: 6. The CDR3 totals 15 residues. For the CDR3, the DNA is TGTGCCAGCAGTACGCCCGGGACAGGGAATGAAAAACTGTTTTTT. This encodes CASSTPGTGNEKLFF.

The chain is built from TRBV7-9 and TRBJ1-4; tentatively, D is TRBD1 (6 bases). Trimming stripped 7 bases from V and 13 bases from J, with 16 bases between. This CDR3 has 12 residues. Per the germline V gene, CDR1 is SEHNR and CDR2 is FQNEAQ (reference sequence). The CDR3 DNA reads TGTGCCAGCATAACTTTACAGGGAGTACTGTTTTTT. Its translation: CASITLQGVLFF.

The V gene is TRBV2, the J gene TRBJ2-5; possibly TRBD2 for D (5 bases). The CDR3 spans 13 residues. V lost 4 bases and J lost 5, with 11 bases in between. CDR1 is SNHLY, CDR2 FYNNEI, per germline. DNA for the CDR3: TGTGCCAGCAGTGTCCGGGATGGGGAGACCCAGTACTTC. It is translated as CASSVRDGETQYF.

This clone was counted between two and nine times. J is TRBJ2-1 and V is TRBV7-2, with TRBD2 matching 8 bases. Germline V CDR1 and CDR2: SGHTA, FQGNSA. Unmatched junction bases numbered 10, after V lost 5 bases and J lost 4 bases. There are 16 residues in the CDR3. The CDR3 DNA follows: TGTGCCAGCAGCCCCCCCCCGGTAGCGGGATACAATGAGCAGTTCTTC. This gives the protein CASSPPPVAGYNEQFF.

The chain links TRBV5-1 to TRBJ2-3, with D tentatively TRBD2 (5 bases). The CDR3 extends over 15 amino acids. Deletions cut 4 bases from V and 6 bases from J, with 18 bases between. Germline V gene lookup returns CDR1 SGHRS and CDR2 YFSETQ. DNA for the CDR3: TGCGCCAGCAGCCATGCCGATGGGGAGAGGGATACGCAGTATTTT. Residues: CASSHADGERDTQYF.

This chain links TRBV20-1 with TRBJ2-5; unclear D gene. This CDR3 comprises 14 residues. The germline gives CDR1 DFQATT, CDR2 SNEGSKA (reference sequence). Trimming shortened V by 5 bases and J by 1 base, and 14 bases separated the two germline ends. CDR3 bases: TGCAGTGCTGGTGGGCCCGATATCCAAGAGACCCAGTACTTC. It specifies CSAGGPDIQETQYF.

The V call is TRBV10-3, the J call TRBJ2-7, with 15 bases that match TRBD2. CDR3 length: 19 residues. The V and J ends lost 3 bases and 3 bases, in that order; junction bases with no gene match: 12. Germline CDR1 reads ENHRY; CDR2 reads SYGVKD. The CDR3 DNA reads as TGTGCCATCAGTGAAACCGGGACTAGCGGGAGGCCGACCGTCTACGAGCAGTACTTC. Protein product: CAISETGTSGRPTVYEQYF.

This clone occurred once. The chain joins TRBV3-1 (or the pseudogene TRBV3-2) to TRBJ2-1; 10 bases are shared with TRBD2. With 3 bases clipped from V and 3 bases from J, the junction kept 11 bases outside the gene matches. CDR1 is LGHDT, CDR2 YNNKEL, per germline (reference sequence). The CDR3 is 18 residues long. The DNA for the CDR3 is TGTGCCAGCAGCCACCTTAGCCTTAGCGGGGGGAACTACAATGAGCAGTTCTTC. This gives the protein CASSHLSLSGGNYNEQFF.

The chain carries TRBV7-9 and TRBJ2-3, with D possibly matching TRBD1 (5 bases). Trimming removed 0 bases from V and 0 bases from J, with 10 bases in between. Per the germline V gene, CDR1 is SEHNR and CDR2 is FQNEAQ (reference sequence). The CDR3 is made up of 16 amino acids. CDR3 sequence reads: CASSLASGPSTDTQYF. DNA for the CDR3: TGTGCCAGCAGCTTAGCTTCAGGGCCTAGCACAGATACGCAGTATTTT.

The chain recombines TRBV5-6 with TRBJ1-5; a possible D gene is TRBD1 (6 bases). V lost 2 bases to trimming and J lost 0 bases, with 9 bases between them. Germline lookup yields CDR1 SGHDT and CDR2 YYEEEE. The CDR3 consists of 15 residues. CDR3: CASSFGGGSNQPQHF. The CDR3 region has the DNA TGTGCCAGCAGCTTTGGGGGCGGTAGCAATCAGCCCCAGCATTTT.

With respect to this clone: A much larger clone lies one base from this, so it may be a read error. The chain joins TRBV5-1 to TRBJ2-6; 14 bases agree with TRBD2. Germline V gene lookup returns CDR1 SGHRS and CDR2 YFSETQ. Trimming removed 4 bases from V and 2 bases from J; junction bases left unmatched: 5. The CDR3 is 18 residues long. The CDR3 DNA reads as TGCGCCAGCAGCACCGGACTAGCGGGGGGTGCTGGGGCCAACGTCCTGACTTTC. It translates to CASSTGLAGGAGANVLTF.

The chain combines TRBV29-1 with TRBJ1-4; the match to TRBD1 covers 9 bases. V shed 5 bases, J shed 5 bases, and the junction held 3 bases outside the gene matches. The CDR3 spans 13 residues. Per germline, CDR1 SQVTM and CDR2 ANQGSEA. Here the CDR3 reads CSVPGTGNEKLFF. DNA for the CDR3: TGCAGCGTTCCCGGGACAGGGAATGAAAAACTGTTTTTT.

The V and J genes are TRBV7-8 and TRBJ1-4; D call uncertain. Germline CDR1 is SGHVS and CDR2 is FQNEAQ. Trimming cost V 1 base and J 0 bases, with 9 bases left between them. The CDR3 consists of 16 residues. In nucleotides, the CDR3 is TGTGCCAGCAGCTTAGTAGGGAGGACAACTAATGAAAAACTGTTTTTT. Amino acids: CASSLVGRTTNEKLFF.

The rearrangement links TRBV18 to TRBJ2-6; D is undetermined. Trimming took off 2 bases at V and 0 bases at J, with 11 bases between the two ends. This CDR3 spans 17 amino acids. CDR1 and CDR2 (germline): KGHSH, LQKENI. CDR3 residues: CASSPIQKSSGANVLTF. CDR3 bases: TGTGCCAGCTCACCAATACAGAAAAGCTCTGGGGCCAACGTCCTGACTTTC.

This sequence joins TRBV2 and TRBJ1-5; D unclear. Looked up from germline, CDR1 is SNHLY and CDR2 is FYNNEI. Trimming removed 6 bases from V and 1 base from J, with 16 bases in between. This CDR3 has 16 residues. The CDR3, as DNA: TGTGCCAGCAGGGGTAGGAGTGTAAGGAGCAATCAGCCCCAGCATTTT. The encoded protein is CASRGRSVRSNQPQHF.

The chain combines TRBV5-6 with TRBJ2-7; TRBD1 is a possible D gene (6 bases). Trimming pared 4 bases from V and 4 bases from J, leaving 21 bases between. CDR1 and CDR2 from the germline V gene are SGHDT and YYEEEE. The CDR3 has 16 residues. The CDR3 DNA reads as TGTGCCAGCAGCACCCTTCGAGGACAGAGTCCTTACGAGCAGTACTTC. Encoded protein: CASSTLRGQSPYEQYF.

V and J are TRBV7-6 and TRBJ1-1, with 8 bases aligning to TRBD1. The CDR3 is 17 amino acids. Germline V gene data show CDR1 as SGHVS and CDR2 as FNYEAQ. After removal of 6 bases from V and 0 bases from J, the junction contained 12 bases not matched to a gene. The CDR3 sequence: CASSPMVQGDLNTEAFF. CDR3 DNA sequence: TGTGCCAGCAGTCCAATGGTACAGGGGGATCTGAACACTGAAGCTTTCTTT.

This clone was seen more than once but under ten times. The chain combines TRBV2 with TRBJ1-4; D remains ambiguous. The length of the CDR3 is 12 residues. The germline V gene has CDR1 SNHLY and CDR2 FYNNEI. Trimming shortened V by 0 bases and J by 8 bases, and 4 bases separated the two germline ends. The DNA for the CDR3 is TGTGCCAGCAGTGAAGCTGGCGAAAAACTGTTTTTT. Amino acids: CASSEAGEKLFF.

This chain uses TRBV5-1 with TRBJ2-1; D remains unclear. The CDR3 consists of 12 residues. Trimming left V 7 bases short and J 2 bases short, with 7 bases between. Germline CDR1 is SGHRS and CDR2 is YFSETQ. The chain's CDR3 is CASLGPYNEQFF. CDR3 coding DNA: TGCGCCAGCTTGGGCCCCTACAATGAGCAGTTCTTC.